The present T cell receptor beta chain was sequenced within a study of CD8+CD57+ T cells in acquired aplastic anemia. Study overall: The sorted CD4+ and CD8+ cells yielded an average approximately 3.2 ug of DNA. Average CD4+ read depth in healthy donors was about 10.8 million reads.

This clonotype has at least ten counts. Per germline, CDR1 ENHRY and CDR2 SYGVKD. This CDR3 region has 17 residues. Trimming stripped 6 bases from V and 0 bases from J, with 18 bases between. According to the study, genomic DNA was the template for TCR beta VDJ and CDR3 profiling. TCRdb re-derived calls from the reads in MiXCR, one entry per CDR3 protein. Of about 190,000 distinct CDR3 sequences listed, roughly half are singletons. The sample was sorted CD4+, CD8+, or CD8+CD57+ T cells (not recorded which) from PBMCs. The chain links TRBV10-3 to TRBJ2-1; a possible D gene is TRBD2 (6 bases). This TCR was sampled from a human donor in good health, serving as a control. CDR3 sequence: CAISPPVGGPSYNEQFF. CDR3 in DNA: TGTGCCATCAGCCCTCCCGTGGGGGGACCCTCCTACAATGAGCAGTTCTTC.